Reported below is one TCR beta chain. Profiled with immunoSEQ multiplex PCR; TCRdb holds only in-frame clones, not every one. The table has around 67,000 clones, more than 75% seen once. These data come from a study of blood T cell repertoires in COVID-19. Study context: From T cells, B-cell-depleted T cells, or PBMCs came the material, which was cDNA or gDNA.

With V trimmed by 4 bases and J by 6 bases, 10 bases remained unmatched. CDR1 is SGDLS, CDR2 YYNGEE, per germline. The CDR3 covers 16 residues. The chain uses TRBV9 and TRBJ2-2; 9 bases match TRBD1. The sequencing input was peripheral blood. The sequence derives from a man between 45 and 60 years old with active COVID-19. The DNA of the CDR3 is TGTGCCAGCAGCCCTAGGACAGGGGAGAATCCCGGGGAGCTGTTTTTT. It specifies CASSPRTGENPGELFF.